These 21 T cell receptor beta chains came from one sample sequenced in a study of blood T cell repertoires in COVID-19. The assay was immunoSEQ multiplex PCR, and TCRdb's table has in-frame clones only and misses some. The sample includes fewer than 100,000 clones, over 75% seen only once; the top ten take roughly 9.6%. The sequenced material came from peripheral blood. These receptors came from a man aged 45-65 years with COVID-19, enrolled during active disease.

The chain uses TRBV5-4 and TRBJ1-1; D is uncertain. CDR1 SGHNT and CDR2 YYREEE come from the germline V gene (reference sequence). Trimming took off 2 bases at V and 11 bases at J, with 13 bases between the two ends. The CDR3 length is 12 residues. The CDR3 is CASSFTTGGAFF. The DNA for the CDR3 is TGTGCCAGCAGCTTTACAACGGGAGGGGCTTTCTTT.

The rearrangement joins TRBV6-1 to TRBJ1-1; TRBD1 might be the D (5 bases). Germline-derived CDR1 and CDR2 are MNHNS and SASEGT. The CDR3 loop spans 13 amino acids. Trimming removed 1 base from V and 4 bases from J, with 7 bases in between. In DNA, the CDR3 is TGTGCCAGCAGTGAAGAGGGGTTCACTGAAGCTTTCTTT. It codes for CASSEEGFTEAFF.

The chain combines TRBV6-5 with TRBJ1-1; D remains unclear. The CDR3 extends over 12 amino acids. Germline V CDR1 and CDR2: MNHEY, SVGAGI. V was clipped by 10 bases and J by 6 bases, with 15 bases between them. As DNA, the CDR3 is TGTGCCACCTGGCCGGGGAGGGCTGAAGCTTTCTTT. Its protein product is CATWPGRAEAFF.

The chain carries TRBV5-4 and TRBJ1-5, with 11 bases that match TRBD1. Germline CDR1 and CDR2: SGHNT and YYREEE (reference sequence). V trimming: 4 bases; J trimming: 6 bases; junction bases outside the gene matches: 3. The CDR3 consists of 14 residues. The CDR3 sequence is CASSDGTGGQPQHF. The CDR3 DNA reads TGTGCCAGCAGCGACGGGACAGGGGGTCAGCCCCAGCATTTT.

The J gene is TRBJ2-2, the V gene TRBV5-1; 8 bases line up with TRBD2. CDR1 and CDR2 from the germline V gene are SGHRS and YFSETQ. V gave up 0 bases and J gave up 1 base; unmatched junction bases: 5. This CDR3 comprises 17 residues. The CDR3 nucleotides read TGCGCCAGCAGCTTGGATCCGAGCGGGGGGAACACCGGGGAGCTGTTTTTT. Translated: CASSLDPSGGNTGELFF.

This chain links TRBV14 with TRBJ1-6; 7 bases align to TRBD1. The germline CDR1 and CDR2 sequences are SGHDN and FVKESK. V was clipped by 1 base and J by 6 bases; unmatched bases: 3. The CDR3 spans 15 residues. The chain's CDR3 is CASSQVTGTNSPLHF. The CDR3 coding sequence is TGTGCCAGCAGCCAAGTGACAGGGACTAATTCACCCCTCCACTTT.

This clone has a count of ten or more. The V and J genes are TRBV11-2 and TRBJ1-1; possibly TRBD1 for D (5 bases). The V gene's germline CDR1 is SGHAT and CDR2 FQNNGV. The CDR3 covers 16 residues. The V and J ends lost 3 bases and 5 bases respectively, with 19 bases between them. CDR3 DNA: TGTGCCAGCAGCTTGGGAAAATCGGGGGGACGGACTGAAGCTTTCTTT. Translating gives CASSLGKSGGRTEAFF.

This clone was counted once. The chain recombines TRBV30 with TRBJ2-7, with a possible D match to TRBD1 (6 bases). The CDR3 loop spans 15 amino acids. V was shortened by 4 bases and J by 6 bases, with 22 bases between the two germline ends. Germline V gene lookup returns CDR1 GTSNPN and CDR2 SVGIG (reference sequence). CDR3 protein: CAWISSPAGEGEQYF. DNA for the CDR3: TGTGCCTGGATTTCTTCACCGGCAGGGGAAGGCGAGCAGTACTTC.

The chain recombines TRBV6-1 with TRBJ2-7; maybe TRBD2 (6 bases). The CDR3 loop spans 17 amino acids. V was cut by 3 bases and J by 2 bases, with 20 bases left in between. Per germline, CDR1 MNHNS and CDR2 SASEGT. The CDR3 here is CASSDPPRFWGAYEQYF. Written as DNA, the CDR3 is TGTGCCAGCAGTGACCCCCCCCGGTTTTGGGGGGCCTACGAGCAGTACTTC.

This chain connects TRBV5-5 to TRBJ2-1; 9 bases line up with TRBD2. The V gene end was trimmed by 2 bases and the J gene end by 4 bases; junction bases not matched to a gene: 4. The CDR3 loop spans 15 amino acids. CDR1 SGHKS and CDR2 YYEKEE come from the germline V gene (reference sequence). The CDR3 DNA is TGTGCCAGCAGCTTTCTGCGGGAGGGGTACAATGAGCAGTTCTTC. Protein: CASSFLREGYNEQFF. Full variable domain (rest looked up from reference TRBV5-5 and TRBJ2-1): DAGVTQSPTHLIKTRGQQVTLRCSPISGHKSVSWYQQVLGQGPQFIFQYYEKEERGRGNFPDRFSARQFPNYSSELNVNALLLGDSALYLCASSFLREGYNEQFFGPGTRLTVL.

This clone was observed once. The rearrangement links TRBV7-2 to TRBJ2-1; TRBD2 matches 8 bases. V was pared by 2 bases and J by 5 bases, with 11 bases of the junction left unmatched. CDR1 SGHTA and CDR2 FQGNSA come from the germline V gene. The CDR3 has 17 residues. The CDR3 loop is CASSLKFVGLVDNEQFF. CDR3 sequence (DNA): TGTGCCAGCAGCTTAAAGTTTGTGGGACTAGTCGACAATGAGCAGTTCTTC.

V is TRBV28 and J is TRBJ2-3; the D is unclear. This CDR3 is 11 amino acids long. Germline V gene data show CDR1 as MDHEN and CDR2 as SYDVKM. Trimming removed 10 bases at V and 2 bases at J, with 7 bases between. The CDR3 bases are TGTGCCACCACAAACACAGATACGCAGTATTTT. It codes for CATTNTDTQYF.

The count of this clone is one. The CDR3 nucleotides are TGTGCCAGCAGAATGGGGACAGGGAGGAACACCGGGGAGCTGTTTTTT. It specifies CASRMGTGRNTGELFF. The J gene is TRBJ2-2, the V gene TRBV7-8, with 9 positions matching TRBD1. Germline assignment: CDR1 SGHVS and CDR2 FQNEAQ. The CDR3 covers 16 residues. The trim removed 6 bases at V and 1 base at J, leaving 6 bases unmatched. The full variable domain, rest sourced from reference TRBV7-8 and TRBJ2-2, is GAGVSQSPRYKVAKRGQDVALRCDPISGHVSLFWYQQALGQGPEFLTYFQNEAQLDKSGLPSDRFFAERPEGSVSTLKIQRTQQEDSAVYLCASRMGTGRNTGELFFGEGSRLTVL.

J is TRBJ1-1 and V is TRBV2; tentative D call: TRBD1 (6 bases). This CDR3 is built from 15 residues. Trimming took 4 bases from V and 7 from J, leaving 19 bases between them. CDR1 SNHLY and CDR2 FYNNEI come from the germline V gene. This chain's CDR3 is CASSVPTGVGNEAFF. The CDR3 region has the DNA TGTGCCAGCAGTGTCCCGACAGGAGTTGGGAATGAAGCTTTCTTT.

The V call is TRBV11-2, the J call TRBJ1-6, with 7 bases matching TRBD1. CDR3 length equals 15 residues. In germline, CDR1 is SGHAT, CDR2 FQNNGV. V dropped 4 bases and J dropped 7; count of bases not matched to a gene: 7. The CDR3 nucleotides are TGTGCCAGCAGCTCCCGGACAGGCTGGAATTCACCCCTCCACTTT. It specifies CASSSRTGWNSPLHF.

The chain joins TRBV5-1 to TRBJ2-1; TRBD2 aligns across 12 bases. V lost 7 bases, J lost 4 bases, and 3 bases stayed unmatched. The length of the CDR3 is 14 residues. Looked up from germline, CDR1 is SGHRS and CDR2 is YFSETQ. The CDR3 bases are TGCGCCAGCTCGACTAGCGGGGGATACAATGAGCAGTTCTTC. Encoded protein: CASSTSGGYNEQFF. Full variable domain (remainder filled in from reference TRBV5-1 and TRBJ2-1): KAGVTQTPRYLIKTRGQQVTLSCSPISGHRSVSWYQQTPGQGLQFLFEYFSETQRNKGNFPGRFSGRQFSNSRSEMNVSTLELGDSALYLCASSTSGGYNEQFFGPGTRLTVL.

The chain's CDR3 is CASSFRQGAGSNQPQHF. CDR3 coding DNA: TGTGCCAGTAGCTTCAGACAGGGGGCTGGTAGCAATCAGCCCCAGCATTTT. The chain employs TRBV19 and TRBJ1-5; 10 nucleotides align to TRBD1. CDR1 and CDR2 from the germline V gene are LNHDA and SQIVND (reference sequence). Losses at the gene ends were 6 bases for V and 0 bases for J; bases not matched to a gene: 8. The CDR3 runs to 17 residues.

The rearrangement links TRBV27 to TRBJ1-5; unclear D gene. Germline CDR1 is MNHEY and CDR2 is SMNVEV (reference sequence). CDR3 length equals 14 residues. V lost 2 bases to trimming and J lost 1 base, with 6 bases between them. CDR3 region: CASSLVGSNQPQHF. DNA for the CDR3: TGTGCCAGCAGTTTAGTCGGGAGCAATCAGCCCCAGCATTTT.

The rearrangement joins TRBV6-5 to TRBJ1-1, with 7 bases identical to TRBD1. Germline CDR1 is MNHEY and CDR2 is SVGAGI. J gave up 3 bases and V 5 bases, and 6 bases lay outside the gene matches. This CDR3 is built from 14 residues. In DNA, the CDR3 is TGTGCCAGCAGTACAAGGGGGCTCCACACTGAAGCTTTCTTT. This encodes CASSTRGLHTEAFF.

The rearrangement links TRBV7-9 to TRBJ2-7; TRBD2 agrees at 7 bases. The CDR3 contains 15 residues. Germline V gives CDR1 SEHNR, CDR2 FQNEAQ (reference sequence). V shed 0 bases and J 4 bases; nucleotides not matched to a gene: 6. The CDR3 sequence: CASSLARASGYEQYF. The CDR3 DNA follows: TGTGCCAGCAGCTTAGCGCGGGCTAGCGGTTACGAGCAGTACTTC.

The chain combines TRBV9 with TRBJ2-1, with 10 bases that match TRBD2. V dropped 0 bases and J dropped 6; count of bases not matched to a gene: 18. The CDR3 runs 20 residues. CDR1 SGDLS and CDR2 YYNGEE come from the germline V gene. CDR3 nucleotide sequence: TGTGCCAGCAGCGTAGGAATCCGGCTAGCGGGAGTTTCTACGGGCAATGAGCAGTTCTTC. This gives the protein CASSVGIRLAGVSTGNEQFF.